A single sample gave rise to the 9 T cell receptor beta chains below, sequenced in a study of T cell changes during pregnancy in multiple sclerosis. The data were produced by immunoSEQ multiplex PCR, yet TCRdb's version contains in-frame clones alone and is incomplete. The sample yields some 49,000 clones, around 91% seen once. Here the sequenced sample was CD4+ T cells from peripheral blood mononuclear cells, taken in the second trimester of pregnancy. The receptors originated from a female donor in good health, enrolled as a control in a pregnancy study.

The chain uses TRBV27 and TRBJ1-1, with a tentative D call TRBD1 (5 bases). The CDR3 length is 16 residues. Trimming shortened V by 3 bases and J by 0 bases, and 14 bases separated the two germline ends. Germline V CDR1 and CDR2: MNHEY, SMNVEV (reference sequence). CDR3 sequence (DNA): TGTGCCAGCAGTTTGCACGGGGGTCGGGTGAACACTGAAGCTTTCTTT. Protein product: CASSLHGGRVNTEAFF.

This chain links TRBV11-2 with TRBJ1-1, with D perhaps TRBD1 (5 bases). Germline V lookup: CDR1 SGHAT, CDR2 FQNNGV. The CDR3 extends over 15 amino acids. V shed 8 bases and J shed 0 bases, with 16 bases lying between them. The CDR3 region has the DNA TGTGCCAGCGCCGCGGGGCAGGGTTTGAACACTGAAGCTTTCTTT. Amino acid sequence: CASAAGQGLNTEAFF.

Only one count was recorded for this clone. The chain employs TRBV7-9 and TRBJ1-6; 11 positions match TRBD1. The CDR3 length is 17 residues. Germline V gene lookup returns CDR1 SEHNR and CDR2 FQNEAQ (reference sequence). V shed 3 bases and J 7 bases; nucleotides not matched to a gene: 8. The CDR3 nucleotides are TGTGCCAGCAGCTTGGGCGGGGGACAGGGGGAGAATTCACCCCTCCACTTT. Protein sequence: CASSLGGGQGENSPLHF.

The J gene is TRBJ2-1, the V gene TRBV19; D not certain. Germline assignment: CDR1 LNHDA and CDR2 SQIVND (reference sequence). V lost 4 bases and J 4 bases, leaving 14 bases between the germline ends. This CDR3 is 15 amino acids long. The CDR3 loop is CASSKMAQTYNEQFF. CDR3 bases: TGTGCCAGTAGTAAAATGGCACAGACGTACAATGAGCAGTTCTTC.

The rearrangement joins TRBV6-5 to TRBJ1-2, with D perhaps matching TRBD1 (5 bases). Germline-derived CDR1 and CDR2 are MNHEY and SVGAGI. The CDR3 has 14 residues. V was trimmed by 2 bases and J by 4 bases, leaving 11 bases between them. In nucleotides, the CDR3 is TGTGCCAGCAGTTACCGGGGGAGGGGCTATGGCTACACCTTC. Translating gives CASSYRGRGYGYTF.

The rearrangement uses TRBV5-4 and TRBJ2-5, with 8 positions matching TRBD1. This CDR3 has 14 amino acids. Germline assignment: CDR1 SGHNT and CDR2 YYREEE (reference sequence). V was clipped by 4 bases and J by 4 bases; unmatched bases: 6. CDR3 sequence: CASSHPDRGETQYF. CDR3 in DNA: TGTGCCAGCAGCCACCCCGACAGGGGAGAGACCCAGTACTTC.

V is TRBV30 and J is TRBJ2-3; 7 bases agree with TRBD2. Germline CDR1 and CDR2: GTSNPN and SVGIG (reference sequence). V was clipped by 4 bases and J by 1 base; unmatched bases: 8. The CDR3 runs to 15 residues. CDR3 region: CAWILGGVGTDTQYF. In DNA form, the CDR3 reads TGTGCCTGGATCCTTGGGGGGGTGGGCACAGATACGCAGTATTTT.

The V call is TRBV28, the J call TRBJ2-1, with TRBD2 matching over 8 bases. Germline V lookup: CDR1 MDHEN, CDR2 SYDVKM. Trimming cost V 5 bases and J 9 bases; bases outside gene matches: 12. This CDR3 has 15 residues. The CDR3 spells CASSPPQRGQSEQFF. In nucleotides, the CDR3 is TGTGCCAGCAGTCCTCCCCAGCGGGGGCAAAGTGAGCAGTTCTTC.

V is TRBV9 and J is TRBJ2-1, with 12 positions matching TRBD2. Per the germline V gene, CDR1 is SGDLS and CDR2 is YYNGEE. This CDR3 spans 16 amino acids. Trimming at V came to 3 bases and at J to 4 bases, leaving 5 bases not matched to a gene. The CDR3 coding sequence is TGTGCCAGCAGCGCAGGGGGACTAGCGGGTTACAATGAGCAGTTCTTC. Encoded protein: CASSAGGLAGYNEQFF.